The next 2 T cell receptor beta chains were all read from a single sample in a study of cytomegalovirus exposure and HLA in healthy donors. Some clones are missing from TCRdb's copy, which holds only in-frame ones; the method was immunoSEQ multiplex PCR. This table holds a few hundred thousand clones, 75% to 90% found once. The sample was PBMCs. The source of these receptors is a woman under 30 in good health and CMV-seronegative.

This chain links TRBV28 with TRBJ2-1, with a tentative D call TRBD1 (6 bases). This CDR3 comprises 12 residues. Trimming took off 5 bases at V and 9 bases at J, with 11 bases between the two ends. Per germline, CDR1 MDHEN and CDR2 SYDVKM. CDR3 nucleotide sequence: TGTGCCAGCAGTCCGCGAGGGGGTGAGCAGTTCTTC. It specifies CASSPRGGEQFF.

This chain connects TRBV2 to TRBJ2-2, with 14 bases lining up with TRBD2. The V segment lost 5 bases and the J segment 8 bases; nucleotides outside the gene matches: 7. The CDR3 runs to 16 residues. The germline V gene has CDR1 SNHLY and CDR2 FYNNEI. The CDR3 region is CASSTGLAGAGGELFF. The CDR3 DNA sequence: TGTGCCAGCAGTACGGGACTAGCGGGAGCAGGGGGGGAGCTGTTTTTT.